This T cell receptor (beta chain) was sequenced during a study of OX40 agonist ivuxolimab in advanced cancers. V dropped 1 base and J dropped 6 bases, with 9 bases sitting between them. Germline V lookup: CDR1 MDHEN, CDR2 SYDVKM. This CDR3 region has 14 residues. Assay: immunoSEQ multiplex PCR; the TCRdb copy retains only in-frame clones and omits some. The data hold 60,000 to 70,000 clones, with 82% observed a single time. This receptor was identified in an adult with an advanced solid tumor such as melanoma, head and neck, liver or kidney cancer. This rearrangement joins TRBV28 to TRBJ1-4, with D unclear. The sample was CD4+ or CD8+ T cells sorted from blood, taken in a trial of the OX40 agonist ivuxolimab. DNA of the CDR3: TGTGCCAGCAGTTTATTCAGGTTGGATGAAAAACTGTTTTTT. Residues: CASSLFRLDEKLFF.